This T cell receptor (beta chain) was captured by sequencing in a study of T-cell reconstitution after alpha-beta-depleted transplantation in children. General observations from the study: The study reportedly traced alpha-beta T cells about two months after transplant to several hundred expanded graft clones.

The authors prepared the TCRbeta library with unique molecular identifiers. TCRdb ran MiXCR on the PCR reads and lists one entry per CDR3 protein. This sample carries some 600,000 distinct CDR3 sequences, over 10% of them seen once, and the ten largest clones take approximately 2.1%. This clonotype was seen a handful of times. Its antigen remains unknown. V was cut by 5 bases and J by 6 bases, with 7 bases left in between. CDR3 length: 11 residues. The receptor comes from a male patient younger than 18 who had a stem cell transplant for acute myeloid leukemia, so the T cells may come from the graft donor. The sequences come from PBMCs, mostly from graft donor cells, collected 360 days after TCRalphabeta/CD19-depleted stem cell transplant. The chain carries TRBV12-3 or TRBV12-4 and TRBJ1-2, with D possibly being TRBD1 (5 bases). The CDR3 is CASSDSNGYTF. The CDR3 DNA is TGTGCCAGCAGTGACAGTAATGGCTACACCTTC.